The clone carrying this T cell receptor (beta chain) has just a few counts. Its antigen is as yet unknown. This record comes from a study of post-analysis software for immune sequencing data. Study at large: Clinical courses comprised relapsing-remitting, secondary progressive and progressive-relapsing multiple sclerosis. Study-wide results and limits: TRBV segments more frequent in patients than in controls numbered roughly 5 and included TRBV5-6, TRBV5-1 and TRBV20-1.

There are 11 residues in the CDR3. The germline V and J ends were trimmed by 4 bases and 8 bases, with 8 bases remaining between them. The library was made from cDNA and included unique molecular identifiers. Input of roughly 0.85 to 11 million T cells yielded approximately 500,000 cDNA molecules. Each CDR3 protein gets one entry after TCRdb re-called the PCR reads with MiXCR. The sample shows about 820,000 distinct CDR3 sequences, about 50% of them seen only once. This TCR was recovered from a girl aged 5-17 years with multiple sclerosis. Sequences were obtained from blood. The chain combines TRBV12-3 or TRBV12-4 with TRBJ1-1; no reliable D call. This CDR3 is CASSWRQEAFF. CDR3 bases: TGTGCCAGCAGTTGGCGGCAAGAAGCTTTCTTT.